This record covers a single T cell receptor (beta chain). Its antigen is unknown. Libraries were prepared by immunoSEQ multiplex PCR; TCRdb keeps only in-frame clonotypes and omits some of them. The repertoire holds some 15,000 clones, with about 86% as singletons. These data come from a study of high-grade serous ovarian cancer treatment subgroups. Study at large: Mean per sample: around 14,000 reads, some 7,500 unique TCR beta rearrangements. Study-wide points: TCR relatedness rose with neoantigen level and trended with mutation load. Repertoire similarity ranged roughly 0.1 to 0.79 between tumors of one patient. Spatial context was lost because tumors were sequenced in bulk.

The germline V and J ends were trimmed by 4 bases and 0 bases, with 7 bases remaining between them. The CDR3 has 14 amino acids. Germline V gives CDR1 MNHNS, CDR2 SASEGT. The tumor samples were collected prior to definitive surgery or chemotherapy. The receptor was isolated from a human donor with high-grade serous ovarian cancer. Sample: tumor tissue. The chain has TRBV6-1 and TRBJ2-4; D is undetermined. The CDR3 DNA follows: TGTGCCAGCAGTGGCCAGTTAGCCAAAAACATTCAGTACTTC. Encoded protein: CASSGQLAKNIQYF.